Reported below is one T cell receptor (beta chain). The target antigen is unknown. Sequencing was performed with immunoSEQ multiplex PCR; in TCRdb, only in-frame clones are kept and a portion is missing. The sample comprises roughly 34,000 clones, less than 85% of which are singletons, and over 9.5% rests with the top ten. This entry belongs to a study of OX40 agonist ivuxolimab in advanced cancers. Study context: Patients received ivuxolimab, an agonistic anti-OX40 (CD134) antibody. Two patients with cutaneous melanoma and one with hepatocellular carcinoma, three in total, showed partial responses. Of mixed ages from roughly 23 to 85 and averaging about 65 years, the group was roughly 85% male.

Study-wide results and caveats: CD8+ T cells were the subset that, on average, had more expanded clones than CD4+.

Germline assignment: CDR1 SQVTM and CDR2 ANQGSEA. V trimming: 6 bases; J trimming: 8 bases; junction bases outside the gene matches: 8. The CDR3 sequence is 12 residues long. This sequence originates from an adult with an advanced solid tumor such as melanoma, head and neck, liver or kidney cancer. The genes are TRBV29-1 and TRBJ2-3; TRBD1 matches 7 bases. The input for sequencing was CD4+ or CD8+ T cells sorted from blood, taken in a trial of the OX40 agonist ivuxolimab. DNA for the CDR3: TGCAGCGTACAGGGGAAAGTGGTTACGCAGTATTTT. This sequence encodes CSVQGKVVTQYF.